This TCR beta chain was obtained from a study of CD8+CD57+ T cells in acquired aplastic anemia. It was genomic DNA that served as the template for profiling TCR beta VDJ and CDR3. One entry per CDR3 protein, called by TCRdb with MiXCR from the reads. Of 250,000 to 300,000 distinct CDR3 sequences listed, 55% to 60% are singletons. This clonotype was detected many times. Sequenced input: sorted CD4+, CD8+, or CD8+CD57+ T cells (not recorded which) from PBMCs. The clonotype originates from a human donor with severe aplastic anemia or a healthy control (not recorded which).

CDR3 in DNA: TGTGCCAGCAGCCAAGATTGGGTAGGGGGAACTGAAGCTTTCTTT. It translates to CASSQDWVGGTEAFF. The chain is built from TRBV4-2 and TRBJ1-1; maybe TRBD1 (6 bases). The V end was cut by 0 bases, the J end by 5 bases, with 13 bases between. The CDR3 loop spans 15 amino acids. Germline V gene data show CDR1 as LGHNA and CDR2 as YNFKEQ.